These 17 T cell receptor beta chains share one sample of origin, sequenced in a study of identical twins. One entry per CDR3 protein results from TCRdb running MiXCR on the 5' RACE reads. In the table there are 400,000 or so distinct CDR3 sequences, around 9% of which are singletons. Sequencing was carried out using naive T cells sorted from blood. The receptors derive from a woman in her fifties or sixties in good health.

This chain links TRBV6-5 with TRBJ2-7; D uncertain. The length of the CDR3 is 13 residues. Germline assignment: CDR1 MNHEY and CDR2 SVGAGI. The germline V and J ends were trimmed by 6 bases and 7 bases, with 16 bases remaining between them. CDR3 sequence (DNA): TGTGCCAGCAGCCCGCATACTTCTGGTGAGCAGTACTTC. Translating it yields CASSPHTSGEQYF.

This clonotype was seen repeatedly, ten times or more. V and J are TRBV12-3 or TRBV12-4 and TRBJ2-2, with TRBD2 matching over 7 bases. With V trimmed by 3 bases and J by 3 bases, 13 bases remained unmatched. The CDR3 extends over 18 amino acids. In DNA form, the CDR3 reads TGTGCCAGCAGTTTTTACGGCGGGAGCCCAATATACACCGGGGAGCTGTTTTTT. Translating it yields CASSFYGGSPIYTGELFF.

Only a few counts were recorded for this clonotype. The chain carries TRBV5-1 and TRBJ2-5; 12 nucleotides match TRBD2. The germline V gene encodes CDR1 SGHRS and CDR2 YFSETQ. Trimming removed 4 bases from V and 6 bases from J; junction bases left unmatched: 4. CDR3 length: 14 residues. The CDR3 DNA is TGCGCCAGCAGCCCGACTAGCGGGAGTCAGACCCAGTACTTC. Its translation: CASSPTSGSQTQYF.

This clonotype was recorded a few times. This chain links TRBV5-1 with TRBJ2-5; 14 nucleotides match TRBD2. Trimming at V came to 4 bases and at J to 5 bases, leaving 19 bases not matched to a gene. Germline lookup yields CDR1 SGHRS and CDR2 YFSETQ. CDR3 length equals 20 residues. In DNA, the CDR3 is TGCGCCAGCAGCCAAACAAGAGGACAGGGGACTAGCGGGAGTCGGGAGACCCAGTACTTC. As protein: CASSQTRGQGTSGSRETQYF.

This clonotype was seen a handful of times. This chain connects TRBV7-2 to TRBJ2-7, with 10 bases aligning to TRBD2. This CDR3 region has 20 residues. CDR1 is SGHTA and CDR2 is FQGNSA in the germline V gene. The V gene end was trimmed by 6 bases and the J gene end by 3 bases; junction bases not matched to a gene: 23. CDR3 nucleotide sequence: TGTGCCAGCAGGGGCTTAACTAGCGGGGAGGACCCAGGCTCTGTCTACGAGCAGTACTTC. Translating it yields CASRGLTSGEDPGSVYEQYF. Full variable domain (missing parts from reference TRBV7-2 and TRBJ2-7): GAGVSQSPSNKVTEKGKDVELRCDPISGHTALYWYRQSLGQGLEFLIYFQGNSAPDKSGLPSDRFSAERTGGSVSTLTIQRTQQEDSAVYLCASRGLTSGEDPGSVYEQYFGPGTRLTVT.

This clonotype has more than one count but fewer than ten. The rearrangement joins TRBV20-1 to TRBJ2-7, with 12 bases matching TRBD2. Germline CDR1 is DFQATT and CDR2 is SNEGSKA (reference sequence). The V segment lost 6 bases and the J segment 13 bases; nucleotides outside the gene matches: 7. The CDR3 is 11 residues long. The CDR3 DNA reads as TGCAGTGCGCAAGGACTAGCGGGAACATACTTC. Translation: CSAQGLAGTYF.

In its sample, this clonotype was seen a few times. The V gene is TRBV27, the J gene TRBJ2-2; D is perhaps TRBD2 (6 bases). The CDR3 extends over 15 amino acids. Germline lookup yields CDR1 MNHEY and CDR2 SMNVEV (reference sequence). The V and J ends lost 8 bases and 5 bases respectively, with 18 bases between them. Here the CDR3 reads CASLNLLGGTGELFF. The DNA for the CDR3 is TGTGCCAGCCTCAACCTCTTGGGGGGAACCGGGGAGCTGTTTTTT.

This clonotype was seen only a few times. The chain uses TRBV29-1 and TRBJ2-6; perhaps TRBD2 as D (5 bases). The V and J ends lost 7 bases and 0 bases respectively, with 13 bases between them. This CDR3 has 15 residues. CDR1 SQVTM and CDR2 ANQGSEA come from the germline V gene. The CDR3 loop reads CSARLRDSGANVLTF. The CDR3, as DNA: TGCAGCGCCCGCCTGAGGGACTCTGGGGCCAACGTCCTGACTTTC.

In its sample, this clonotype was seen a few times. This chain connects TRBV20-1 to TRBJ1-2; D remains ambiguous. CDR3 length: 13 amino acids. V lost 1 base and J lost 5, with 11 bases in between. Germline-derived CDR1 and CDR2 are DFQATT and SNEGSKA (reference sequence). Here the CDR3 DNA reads TGCAGTGCTAGAGTCCCGGAGGGTTATGGCTACACCTTC. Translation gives CSARVPEGYGYTF.

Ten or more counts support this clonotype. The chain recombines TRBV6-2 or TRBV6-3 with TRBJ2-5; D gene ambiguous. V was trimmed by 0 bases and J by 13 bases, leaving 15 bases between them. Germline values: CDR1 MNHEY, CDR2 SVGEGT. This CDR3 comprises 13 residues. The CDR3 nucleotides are TGTGCCAGCAGTTACTCGATTTTCCCCGAGACGTACTTC. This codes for CASSYSIFPETYF.

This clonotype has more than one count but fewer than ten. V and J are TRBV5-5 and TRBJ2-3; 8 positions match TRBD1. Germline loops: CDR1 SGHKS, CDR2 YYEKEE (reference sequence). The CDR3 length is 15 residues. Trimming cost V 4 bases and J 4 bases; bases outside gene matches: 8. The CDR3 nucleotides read TGTGCCAGCAGCCCGCCGGACAGGGACCCAGATACGCAGTATTTT. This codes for CASSPPDRDPDTQYF.

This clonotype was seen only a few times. CDR3 sequence reads: CSASPSGTDTQYF. The CDR3 DNA is TGCAGTGCGTCTCCTTCCGGCACAGATACGCAGTATTTT. V is TRBV20-1 and J is TRBJ2-3; D remains ambiguous. The V gene's germline CDR1 is DFQATT and CDR2 SNEGSKA (reference sequence). This CDR3 has 13 amino acids. Trimming took 6 bases from V and 1 from J, leaving 11 bases between them.

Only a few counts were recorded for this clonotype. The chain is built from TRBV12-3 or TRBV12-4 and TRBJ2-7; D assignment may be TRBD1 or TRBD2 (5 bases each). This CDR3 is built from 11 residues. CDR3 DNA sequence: TGTCATCTTGGGGGTAGACACGAGCAGTACTTC. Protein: CHLGGRHEQYF.

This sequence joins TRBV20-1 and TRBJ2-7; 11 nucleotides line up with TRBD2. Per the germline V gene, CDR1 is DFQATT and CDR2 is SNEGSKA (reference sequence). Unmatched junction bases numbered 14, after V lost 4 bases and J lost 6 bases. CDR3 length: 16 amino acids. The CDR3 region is CSAMEVLAGEFSEQYV. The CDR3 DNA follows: TGCAGTGCTATGGAGGTACTAGCGGGGGAATTCTCCGAGCAGTACGTC.

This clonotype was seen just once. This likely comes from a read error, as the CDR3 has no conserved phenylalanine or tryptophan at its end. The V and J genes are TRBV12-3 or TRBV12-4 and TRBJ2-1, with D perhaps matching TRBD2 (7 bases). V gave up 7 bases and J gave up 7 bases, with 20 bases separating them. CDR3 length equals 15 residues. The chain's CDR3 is CASTGGLSRGNEQFI. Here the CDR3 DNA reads TGTGCCAGCACGGGAGGTCTTTCGAGGGGGAATGAGCAGTTCATC.

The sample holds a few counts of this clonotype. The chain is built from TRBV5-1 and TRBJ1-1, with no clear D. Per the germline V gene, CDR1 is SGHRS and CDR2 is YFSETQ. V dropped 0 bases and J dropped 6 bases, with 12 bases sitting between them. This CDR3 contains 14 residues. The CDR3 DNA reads TGCGCCAGCAGCTTGGATGGGTTAAGGGCTGAAGCTTTCTTT. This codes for CASSLDGLRAEAFF.

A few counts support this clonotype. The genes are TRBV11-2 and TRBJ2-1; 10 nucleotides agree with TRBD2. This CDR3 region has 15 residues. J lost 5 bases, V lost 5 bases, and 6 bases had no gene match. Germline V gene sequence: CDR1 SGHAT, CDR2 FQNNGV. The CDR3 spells CASSQTSGINNEQFF. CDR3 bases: TGTGCCAGCAGCCAAACTAGCGGGATAAACAATGAGCAGTTCTTC.